This is a list of T cell receptor beta chains from one sample in a study of cytomegalovirus exposure and HLA in healthy donors. Measured with immunoSEQ multiplex PCR; TCRdb has only the in-frame clones, and not every one. This sample has 90,000 or so clones, with around 85% found just once. The sequenced material came from PBMCs. The receptors shown here come from a man younger than 35 in good health and CMV-seropositive. Both conserved end residues are part of each CDR3. D genes are given only for firm matches. For some rows the clone size is stated as once, few or many, or as a class when expanded; others skip it.

TGCGCCAGCAGCTTGTTCCTCCAGGATACATCCCGTGAAGCTTTCTTT CASSLFLQDTSREAFF TRBV5-1 - TRBJ1-1 -
TGTGCCAGCACCCCTGGAACTATAGCCAATCCGCAGTTCTTC CASTPGTIANPQFF TRBV28 - TRBJ2-1 -
TGTGCCAGCAGTACAGCCGCCAGGACCGGGGAGCTGTTTTTT CASSTAARTGELFF TRBV2 - TRBJ2-2 -
TGTGCCAGCAGCGTATCTTTAACTGGAAACACCATATATTTT CASSVSLTGNTIYF TRBV9 - TRBJ1-3 -
TGTGCCAGCAGCCCCTCGGTCATATCGGACAATGAGCAGTTCTTC CASSPSVISDNEQFF TRBV5-4 - TRBJ2-1 -
TGCGCCAGCAGCTTGGCGGGGGCTAACTATGGCTACACCTTC CASSLAGANYGYTF TRBV5-1 - TRBJ1-2 few
TGTGCCAGTAGTCACAGGGGGGCTACGGGCACCGGGGAGCTGTTTTTT CASSHRGATGTGELFF TRBV19 TRBD1 TRBJ2-2 -
TGTGCCAGCAGCATTGAATCTAGCGCTCTTGCCTACAATGAGCAGTTCTTC CASSIESSALAYNEQFF TRBV13 - TRBJ2-1 -
TGTGCCAGCAGCTTAGGGGTTCTCACCGGGGAGCTGTTTTTT CASSLGVLTGELFF TRBV5-6 - TRBJ2-2 -
TGTGCCAGTAGTGTAGGGACTAGCGGGACCGGGGAGCTGTTTTTT CASSVGTSGTGELFF TRBV19 TRBD2 TRBJ2-2 few
TGTGCCAGCCATACGGGACAGGGATTGGACAATGAGCAGTTCTTC CASHTGQGLDNEQFF TRBV28 TRBD1 TRBJ2-1 once
TGTGCCAGCAGCCAAATAGGGGACAGGGGGCTTGGGACTGAAGCTTTCTTT CASSQIGDRGLGTEAFF TRBV4-2 TRBD1 TRBJ1-1 -
TGTGCCAGCAGCCAAGAAGGAAGCGGGAGGGACAATGAGCAGTTCTTC CASSQEGSGRDNEQFF TRBV4-2 TRBD2 TRBJ2-1 -
TGTGCCAGCAGCTTAATGGCGGGGGAAGAGACCCAGTACTTC CASSLMAGEETQYF TRBV7-9 TRBD2 TRBJ2-5 -
TGCGCCAGCAGCTTGGAGCCTCCGCCGAATGAAAAACTGTTTTTT CASSLEPPPNEKLFF TRBV5-1 - TRBJ1-4 -
TGTGCCAGCCAGACATTTAAGAACACCGGGGAGCTGTTTTTT CASQTFKNTGELFF TRBV27 - TRBJ2-2 -
TGCGCCAGCAGCTCTCCAAAAATAGCGGGAGGGAAAGAGACCCAGTACTTC CASSSPKIAGGKETQYF TRBV5-1 TRBD2 TRBJ2-5 -
TGTGCCATCGGCGGGACTAGCACAGATACGCAGTATTTT CAIGGTSTDTQYF TRBV10-3 - TRBJ2-3 -
TGTGCCAGCAGCGGACTAGCGGGAGAAGAGGCGGCTACAGCCTACGAGCAGTACTTC CASSGLAGEEAATAYEQYF TRBV28 TRBD2 TRBJ2-7 -
TGTGCCAGCAGGATCGTCATGACAGGGAATGAAAAACTGTTTTTT CASRIVMTGNEKLFF TRBV2 TRBD1 TRBJ1-4 -
TGTGCCAGCAGTCCCCGGTTTAGCGGGATAGGTTCCTACAATGAGCAGTTCTTC CASSPRFSGIGSYNEQFF TRBV27 TRBD2 TRBJ2-1 -
TGTGCCAGCAGTTTATGGACAGGGACGGGTTCACCCCTCCACTTT CASSLWTGTGSPLHF TRBV27 TRBD1 TRBJ1-6 -
TGTGCCAGCTGTTCGCGGGAGATTGCAGATACGCAGTATTTT CASCSREIADTQYF TRBV5-4 TRBD2 TRBJ2-3 once
TGTGCCATCAGTTTCCAAGAACAGGGGACAGGAAACACCATATATTTT CAISFQEQGTGNTIYF TRBV10-3 TRBD1 TRBJ1-3 once
TGTGCCAGCTCACCGACAGGGAAAGATCAGCCCCAGCATTTT CASSPTGKDQPQHF TRBV18 TRBD1 TRBJ1-5 -
TGTGCCAGCAGTTTGGCTAGCGGGAGTGGTTCGCAGTATTTT CASSLASGSGSQYF TRBV28 TRBD2 TRBJ2-3 -
TGTGCCAGCAGTCCCAGGGAGGGCACCTACCAAGAGACCCAGTACTTC CASSPREGTYQETQYF TRBV28 TRBD2 TRBJ2-5 -
TGCGCCAGCACCTTGACAGGGAATGAGCAGTTCTTC CASTLTGNEQFF TRBV5-1 TRBD1 TRBJ2-1 -
TGTGCCAGCTCATCGGACAATGAGCAGTTCTTC CASSSDNEQFF TRBV18 - TRBJ2-1 few
TGTGCCTGGAATCAGGCGGGAGATCTGGAGACCCAGTACTTC CAWNQAGDLETQYF TRBV30 TRBD2 TRBJ2-5 -
TGTGCCAGCACCTGGACAGGGAGGTCTGGGGAGCTGTTTTTT CASTWTGRSGELFF TRBV25-1 TRBD1 TRBJ2-2 -
TGTGCCAGCAGCCTCTGGGGGCCGGGCACAGATACGCAGTATTTT CASSLWGPGTDTQYF TRBV7-6 - TRBJ2-3 -
TGCGCCAGCAGCTTGGAGGTGGGAGTGCAAGAGACCCAGTACTTC CASSLEVGVQETQYF TRBV5-1 - TRBJ2-5 -
TGTGCCAGCACCATCCTCGGTCGCCGAGAGACCCAGTACTTC CASTILGRRETQYF TRBV27 - TRBJ2-5 -
TGCGCCAGCAGCCAAGAAGCGACGGGGGGGTCAACCTACGAGCAGTACTTC CASSQEATGGSTYEQYF TRBV4-1 TRBD2 TRBJ2-7 -
TGTGCCAGCAGTTATCTGGGACAGGGCTATGGCTACACCTTC CASSYLGQGYGYTF TRBV6-6 TRBD1 TRBJ1-2 -
TGTGCCAGCAGCTTAAGGGGGAACACTGAAGCTTTCTTT CASSLRGNTEAFF TRBV7-9 - TRBJ1-1 -
TGTGCCAGCAGTGATCGGGGACAGATCACAGATACGCAGTATTTT CASSDRGQITDTQYF TRBV2 TRBD1 TRBJ2-3 -
TGCAGTCCCCGAAGAGGTGAAAAACTGTTTTTT CSPRRGEKLFF TRBV20-1 - TRBJ1-4 -
TGTGCCAGCAGTTTACTGTCGCGGCAGTCGCTCGGGGAGCTGTTTTTT CASSLLSRQSLGELFF TRBV27 - TRBJ2-2 -
TGCGCCAGCAGCCTCTTGCGGGAGGGTAACCAGCCCCAGCATTTT CASSLLREGNQPQHF TRBV4-1 - TRBJ1-5 -
TGTGCCAGCAGCGTAGAAGGACAGTCCTACAATGAGCAGTTCTTC CASSVEGQSYNEQFF TRBV9 - TRBJ2-1 -
TGTGCCAGCAGACTAACAGGGGCAAGCACAGATACGCAGTATTTT CASRLTGASTDTQYF TRBV6-4 TRBD1 TRBJ2-3 -